This T cell receptor beta chain was found in a study of T cell changes during pregnancy in multiple sclerosis. The repertoire was sequenced with immunoSEQ multiplex PCR; TCRdb's copy has only in-frame clones and lacks some. The data show over 35,000 clones, 80% to 95% seen once. Material for sequencing was peripheral blood. The source of this sequence is a female donor with multiple sclerosis, enrolled in a pregnancy study.

In DNA, the CDR3 is TGTGCCAGCAGTTTCTCCTGGGATGGGGGCACTGAAGCTTTCTTT. Encoded protein: CASSFSWDGGTEAFF. This chain uses TRBV28 with TRBJ1-1; possibly TRBD1 for D (5 bases). The V gene's germline CDR1 is MDHEN and CDR2 SYDVKM. V was pared by 3 bases and J by 4 bases, with 15 bases between. The CDR3 sequence is 15 residues long.